The 21 T cell receptor beta chains listed next were all sequenced from one sample in a study of T cells in Graves' hyperthyroidism and ophthalmopathy. RNA transcripts provided the source from which TCR beta CDR3 regions were amplified. First-round RT-PCR targeting the TCR CDR3 was performed with the HTBI primer set. Each CDR3 protein is one row after TCRdb ran MiXCR on the multiplex PCR reads. The data show roughly 510,000 distinct CDR3 sequences, less than 25% seen once. The sequenced material came from blood. Receptor source: a man younger than 35 with Graves' hyperthyroidism.

This clonotype has ten or more counts. The V call is TRBV9, the J call TRBJ1-2; D may be TRBD1 (6 bases). V lost 3 bases to trimming and J lost 4 bases, with 13 bases between them. The CDR3 is 14 residues long. Germline V lookup: CDR1 SGDLS, CDR2 YYNGEE. The DNA of the CDR3 is TGTGCCAGCAGCGCCAACGAACAGGGCTATGGCTACACCTTC. Amino acids: CASSANEQGYGYTF.

This clonotype showed up many times. This chain joins TRBV9 and TRBJ1-3; D remains unclear. Germline loops: CDR1 SGDLS, CDR2 YYNGEE. The CDR3 runs to 16 residues. V was shortened by 0 bases and J by 2 bases, with 12 bases between the two germline ends. In DNA, the CDR3 is TGTGCCAGCAGCGTAGATTTGCAGACAACTGGAAACACCATATATTTT. Residues: CASSVDLQTTGNTIYF.

This clonotype was seen repeatedly, ten times or more. J is TRBJ2-2 and V is TRBV4-1, with 8 bases that match TRBD1. Germline values: CDR1 MGHRA, CDR2 YSYEKL. The CDR3 runs to 17 residues. J lost 4 bases, V lost 0 bases, and 7 bases had no gene match. Here the CDR3 reads CASSQDRAGGSTGELFF. The CDR3, as DNA: TGCGCCAGCAGCCAAGATCGGGCAGGGGGCAGCACCGGGGAGCTGTTTTTT.

The gene calls are TRBV2 and TRBJ2-5; TRBD2 might be the D (5 bases). The germline V and J ends were trimmed by 4 bases and 9 bases, with 12 bases remaining between them. The CDR3 is made up of 12 amino acids. Germline values: CDR1 SNHLY, CDR2 FYNNEI. The CDR3, as DNA: TGTGCCAGCAGTGTAACCTCCGGGGCCCAGTACTTC. Amino acids: CASSVTSGAQYF.

This clonotype was seen ten or more times. The chain combines TRBV30 with TRBJ1-3; TRBD1 might be the D (5 bases). The length of the CDR3 is 15 residues. CDR1 GTSNPN and CDR2 SVGIG come from the germline V gene (reference sequence). V lost 1 base to trimming and J lost 0 bases, with 10 bases between them. This CDR3 is CAWSATGSSGNTIYF. CDR3 coding DNA: TGTGCCTGGAGTGCTACAGGCTCCTCTGGAAACACCATATATTTT.

To note about this clonotype: No conserved phenylalanine or tryptophan ends this CDR3, so it is likely a read error. The chain joins TRBV5-1 to TRBJ2-7; 7 nucleotides align to TRBD1. Germline values: CDR1 SGHRS, CDR2 YFSETQ. This CDR3 is 15 amino acids long. Losses at the gene ends were 0 bases for V and 4 bases for J; bases not matched to a gene: 7. CDR3 protein: CASSLATGQIYEQYL. Here the CDR3 DNA reads TGCGCCAGCAGCTTGGCCACGGGACAGATATACGAGCAGTACTTG.

Regarding this clonotype: A much larger clone differs from this one at a single base, so this may be a read error. The chain carries TRBV12-3 or TRBV12-4 and TRBJ1-2; unclear D gene. The CDR3 is 12 amino acids. Trimming cost V 4 bases and J 8 bases, with 11 bases left between them. The CDR3 nucleotides are TGTGCCAGCAGTTCCCGACCAGGCGGCTACACCTTC. It codes for CASSSRPGGYTF.

Many counts were recorded for this clonotype. V usage is TRBV10-3 and J usage is TRBJ1-3, with D maybe TRBD1 (5 bases). Trimming pared 10 bases from V and 4 bases from J, leaving 11 bases between. CDR1 and CDR2 (germline): ENHRY, SYGVKD. The CDR3 consists of 12 residues. CDR3 DNA: TGTGCCACCCAGGGTAAAGGAAACACCATATATTTT. This translates into CATQGKGNTIYF.

V is TRBV5-1 and J is TRBJ1-4, with 8 positions matching TRBD1. Germline CDR1 reads SGHRS; CDR2 reads YFSETQ. V trimming: 4 bases; J trimming: 4 bases; junction bases outside the gene matches: 6. The CDR3 has 15 residues. CDR3 coding DNA: TGCGCCAGCAGCGGAACAGGGGGGTTTAATGAAAAACTGTTTTTT. Translated, it gives CASSGTGGFNEKLFF.

The chain employs TRBV24-1 and TRBJ2-7; 9 positions match TRBD2. The junction had 9 bases not matched to a gene; V was cut back by 4 bases and J by 6 bases. The CDR3 loop spans 15 amino acids. CDR1 KGHDR and CDR2 SFDVKD come from the germline V gene. CDR3 DNA: TGTGCCACCAGTGACAATAGCGGGAGTTTCTCCGAGCAGTACTTC. Encoded protein: CATSDNSGSFSEQYF.

CDR3 nucleotides: TGTGCCAGCACAATTCTAGCGGGAGGAGGCACCGGGGAGCTGTTTTTT. The encoded protein is CASTILAGGGTGELFF. This chain joins TRBV6-1 and TRBJ2-2, with 11 bases matching TRBD2. The V gene's germline CDR1 is MNHNS and CDR2 SASEGT. This CDR3 region has 16 residues. V was pared by 7 bases and J by 4 bases, with 8 bases of the junction left unmatched.

There are many counts of this clonotype. This sequence joins TRBV2 and TRBJ1-5; D is unclear. The CDR3 loop spans 14 amino acids. The ends were cut back, 1 base at V and 7 bases at J, with 11 bases in the middle. The germline V gene encodes CDR1 SNHLY and CDR2 FYNNEI. The CDR3 nucleotides are TGTGCCAGCAGTGAAGACGGAAATAGGCAGCCCCAGCATTTT. The encoded protein is CASSEDGNRQPQHF.

This clonotype was counted at least ten times. The chain uses TRBV11-2 and TRBJ2-2, with 8 bases lining up with TRBD1. This CDR3 spans 15 amino acids. Germline V gene sequence: CDR1 SGHAT, CDR2 FQNNGV. J lost 4 bases, V lost 7 bases, and 8 bases had no gene match. The CDR3: CASIPLTGVTGELFF. CDR3 DNA sequence: TGTGCCAGCATCCCCCTGACAGGGGTCACCGGGGAGCTGTTTTTT.

This clonotype was recorded only once. The chain carries TRBV6-1 and TRBJ1-2; TRBD1 aligns across 10 bases. With 7 bases clipped from V and 5 bases from J, the junction kept 10 bases outside the gene matches. The CDR3 is made up of 15 amino acids. Germline V gene sequence: CDR1 MNHNS, CDR2 SASEGT. CDR3 protein: CASIPSRDRGYGYTF. DNA of the CDR3: TGTGCCAGCATTCCGAGCCGGGACAGGGGATATGGCTACACCTTC.

This sequence joins TRBV28 and TRBJ1-2, with a tentative D call TRBD1 (6 bases). Trimming cost V 3 bases and J 8 bases, with 13 bases left between them. This CDR3 has 13 amino acids. Germline V CDR1 and CDR2: MDHEN, SYDVKM. The CDR3 is CASSFATRGGYTF. In DNA form, the CDR3 reads TGTGCCAGCAGTTTTGCGACAAGGGGGGGCTACACCTTC.

This chain links TRBV5-5 with TRBJ1-1, with D perhaps TRBD1 (6 bases). CDR1 and CDR2 from the germline V gene are SGHKS and YYEKEE (reference sequence). CDR3 length: 16 residues. V was shortened by 6 bases and J by 1 base, with 19 bases between the two germline ends. The CDR3 bases are TGTGCCAGCATAACCGATCGGGGGCAAGGGAACACTGAAGCTTTCTTT. Translating gives CASITDRGQGNTEAFF. The complete variable domain, with remaining parts taken from reference TRBV5-5 and TRBJ1-1, reads DAGVTQSPTHLIKTRGQQVTLRCSPISGHKSVSWYQQVLGQGPQFIFQYYEKEERGRGNFPDRFSARQFPNYSSELNVNALLLGDSALYLCASITDRGQGNTEAFFGQGTRLTVV.

This clonotype was seen ten or more times. This rearrangement joins TRBV2 to TRBJ1-1, with a weak D call TRBD1 (5 bases). Germline loops: CDR1 SNHLY, CDR2 FYNNEI. The CDR3 is made up of 15 amino acids. V dropped 4 bases and J dropped 0 bases, with 12 bases sitting between them. The CDR3: CASSGGVRVNTEAFF. In DNA, the CDR3 is TGTGCCAGCAGTGGGGGGGTCAGAGTGAACACTGAAGCTTTCTTT.

Ten or more counts support this clonotype. The DNA of the CDR3 is TGTGCCAGCAGTTACTCGGGCCAGGGAGGTGGCACTGAAGCTTTCTTT. Translation: CASSYSGQGGGTEAFF. The V call is TRBV6-5, the J call TRBJ1-1, with D maybe TRBD1 (5 bases). Trimming left V 0 bases short and J 4 bases short, with 15 bases between. The CDR3 extends over 16 amino acids. Germline-derived CDR1 and CDR2 are MNHEY and SVGAGI.

The chain joins TRBV28 to TRBJ1-5; 9 bases are shared with TRBD1. After removal of 3 bases from V and 8 bases from J, the junction contained 8 bases not matched to a gene. From germline, CDR1 is MDHEN and CDR2 SYDVKM. The CDR3 is made up of 15 amino acids. The CDR3 region has the DNA TGTGCCAGCAGTTTTGGGACAGGGTCAAGAAAGCCCCAGCATTTT. It codes for CASSFGTGSRKPQHF.

This clonotype was detected ten times or more. The chain links TRBV6-1 to TRBJ1-2, with no clear D. CDR1 and CDR2 from the germline V gene are MNHNS and SASEGT. The CDR3 sequence is 16 residues long. V was pared by 6 bases and J by 0 bases, with 17 bases between. The CDR3: CASRGKFRGANYGYTF. As DNA, the CDR3 is TGTGCCAGCAGGGGGAAGTTTCGAGGAGCTAACTATGGCTACACCTTC.

The table lists this clonotype with many counts. The genes are TRBV28 and TRBJ1-2; D is perhaps TRBD1 (5 bases). The CDR3 runs 13 residues. Trimming took 4 bases from V and 8 from J, leaving 14 bases between them. From germline, CDR1 is MDHEN and CDR2 SYDVKM. Here the CDR3 reads CASSYEAGQGYTF. The CDR3 DNA follows: TGTGCCAGCAGTTATGAAGCGGGGCAGGGCTACACCTTC.